These 22 T cell receptor beta chains came from one sample sequenced in a study of CD8+CD57+ T cells in acquired aplastic anemia. Patients chosen for sequencing had CD8+CD57+ cells that had expanded, as shown by flow cytometry. The study profiled TCR beta VDJ and CDR3 using genomic DNA as template. TCRdb re-analysed the reads in MiXCR, keeping a single row per CDR3 protein. The sample lists about 190,000 distinct CDR3 sequences; approximately 50% were seen once. What was sequenced was sorted CD4+, CD8+, or CD8+CD57+ T cells (not recorded which) from PBMCs. The receptors shown here come from a human donor with aplastic anemia.

This clonotype has a count of ten or more. J is TRBJ1-6 and V is TRBV5-6; D ambiguous. The germline V gene encodes CDR1 SGHDT and CDR2 YYEEEE. CDR3 size: 16 residues. Trimming cost V 1 base and J 7 bases, with 15 bases left between them. Written as DNA, the CDR3 is TGTGCCAGCAGCTTGTGGTCTCCCAGGAGGAATTCACCCCTCCACTTT. Translating gives CASSLWSPRRNSPLHF.

This clonotype was observed at least ten times. This chain joins TRBV4-1 and TRBJ2-3; D may correspond to TRBD1 or TRBD2 (5 bases each). V shed 5 bases and J shed 2 bases, with 14 bases lying between them. CDR1 and CDR2 from the germline V gene are MGHRA and YSYEKL. There are 15 residues in the CDR3. The CDR3 protein is CASSRKRGDTDTQYF. CDR3 nucleotides: TGCGCCAGCAGCAGGAAACGGGGCGACACAGATACGCAGTATTTT.

The chain uses TRBV29-1 and TRBJ2-1, with 13 bases lining up with TRBD2. CDR1 and CDR2 (germline): SQVTM, ANQGSEA. The CDR3 runs to 14 residues. Trimming took 4 bases from V and 9 from J; bases not matched to a gene: 6. The CDR3 DNA reads as TGCAGCGTTGGAGGACTAGCGGGAGAGGGTGAGCAGTTCTTC. It specifies CSVGGLAGEGEQFF.

This clonotype came up many times. This chain connects TRBV6-1 to TRBJ1-6; D is undetermined. The CDR3 totals 15 residues. Germline lookup yields CDR1 MNHNS and CDR2 SASEGT. The germline V and J ends were trimmed by 6 bases and 1 base, with 10 bases remaining between them. The CDR3 sequence is CASSPNRSYNSPLHF. CDR3 nucleotides: TGTGCCAGCAGCCCCAATAGGTCCTATAATTCACCCCTCCACTTT.

The V and J genes are TRBV20-1 and TRBJ2-5, with 8 bases fitting TRBD1. The CDR3 extends over 15 amino acids. Trimming removed 1 base from V and 3 bases from J; junction bases left unmatched: 7. Germline CDR1 DFQATT, CDR2 SNEGSKA (reference sequence). The CDR3, as DNA: TGCAGTGCTAGAGGAATCGGGACAGGAAAAGAGACCCAGTACTTC. Protein product: CSARGIGTGKETQYF.

The chain is built from TRBV9 and TRBJ2-7, with 9 nucleotides matching TRBD1. Germline loops: CDR1 SGDLS, CDR2 YYNGEE. This CDR3 has 15 residues. The J segment lost 3 bases and the V segment lost 2 bases, leaving 6 bases of the junction unmatched. CDR3 sequence: CASSVSGTGNYEQYF. The CDR3 DNA follows: TGTGCCAGCAGCGTGTCCGGGACAGGGAACTACGAGCAGTACTTC.

This clonotype was picked up many times. J is TRBJ2-1 and V is TRBV2; tentative D call: TRBD2 (6 bases). Germline V lookup: CDR1 SNHLY, CDR2 FYNNEI. This CDR3 has 12 residues. V was clipped by 10 bases and J by 9 bases, with 16 bases between them. The CDR3 spells CATSMEGSEQFF. As DNA, the CDR3 is TGTGCCACCTCGATGGAGGGAAGTGAGCAGTTCTTC.

This chain uses TRBV5-4 with TRBJ2-3, with D tentatively TRBD1 (5 bases). V was pared by 2 bases and J by 0 bases, with 13 bases between. Germline loops: CDR1 SGHNT, CDR2 YYREEE (reference sequence). The CDR3 is 16 amino acids. CDR3 amino acids: CASSLGAGISTDTQYF. The CDR3 nucleotides are TGTGCCAGCAGCTTAGGGGCAGGGATAAGCACAGATACGCAGTATTTT. The complete variable domain, with remaining parts taken from reference TRBV5-4 and TRBJ2-3, reads ETGVTQSPTHLIKTRGQQVTLRCSSQSGHNTVSWYQQALGQGPQFIFQYYREEENGRGNFPPRFSGLQFPNYSSELNVNALELDDSALYLCASSLGAGISTDTQYFGPGTRLTVL.

V is TRBV24-1 and J is TRBJ2-5; possibly TRBD1 for D (5 bases). The CDR3 is 15 residues long. Deletions cut 0 bases from V and 5 bases from J, with 12 bases between. CDR1 and CDR2 from the germline V gene are KGHDR and SFDVKD. CDR3 coding DNA: TGTGCCACCAGTGATTTGCAGGGTTATGGGGAGACCCAGTACTTC. Amino acids: CATSDLQGYGETQYF.

This clonotype was recorded many times. The chain links TRBV5-1 to TRBJ2-3; 7 nucleotides match TRBD2. There are 16 residues in the CDR3. The trim removed 0 bases at V and 6 bases at J, leaving 10 bases unmatched. Germline V gene data show CDR1 as SGHRS and CDR2 as YFSETQ. DNA for the CDR3: TGCGCCAGCAGCTTGGGGGCGGGAGATTCGGCGGATACGCAGTATTTT. This encodes CASSLGAGDSADTQYF.

About this clonotype itself: Germline is not matched at one junction end, which may reflect a read error. The chain recombines TRBV5-3 with TRBJ1-2; weak D call: TRBD1 (5 bases). TRBV5-3 is placed among ORFs of uncertain function. This CDR3 contains 13 residues. As DNA, the CDR3 is TGTGCCAGCAGCTGGACATTCGAGGGTGGCTACACCTTC. This encodes CASSWTFEGGYTF.

As regards this clonotype: At one boundary the junction diverges from the germline segment, which might be a read error. The chain has TRBV19 and TRBJ1-3; TRBD1 matches at 7 bases. Per germline, CDR1 LNHDA and CDR2 SQIVND (reference sequence). The CDR3 spans 13 residues. CDR3 bases: TGTGCCTGTTCCGGGACAGAGAGAAACACCATATACTTT. Translation gives CACSGTERNTIYF.

This clonotype showed up many times. J is TRBJ2-1 and V is TRBV6-4, with D perhaps being TRBD1 or TRBD2 (5 bases each). The CDR3 totals 13 residues. From germline, CDR1 is MRHNA and CDR2 SNTAGT. V was trimmed by 2 bases and J by 9 bases, leaving 11 bases between them. As DNA, the CDR3 is TGTGCCAGCAGTGACGGTAGGGGAGTTGAGCAGTTCTTC. It is translated as CASSDGRGVEQFF.

This clonotype has a handful of counts. V and J are TRBV24-1 and TRBJ2-1; 7 bases map to TRBD1. Germline lookup yields CDR1 KGHDR and CDR2 SFDVKD. The J segment lost 12 bases and the V segment lost 4 bases, leaving 5 bases of the junction unmatched. The CDR3 extends over 12 amino acids. This CDR3 reads CATSEQGQTQFF. CDR3 coding DNA: TGTGCCACCAGTGAGCAGGGACAGACGCAGTTCTTC.

About this clonotype: This clone may be a read error of a much larger clone one base away. V usage is TRBV5-1 and J usage is TRBJ2-7, with 8 bases matching TRBD1. CDR3 length: 16 amino acids. CDR1 is SGHRS, CDR2 YFSETQ, per germline. CDR3 DNA sequence: TGCGCCAGCAACTTGGCCCCAGGGGGCTTTAAGTACGAGCAGTACTTC. Amino acid sequence: CASNLAPGGFKYEQYF.

Worth noting for this clonotype: One end of the junction does not line up with germline, which may come from a read error. The CDR3 region has the DNA TGTGCCGGCAGTTTAGCGACTTACGAGCAGTACTTC. It translates to CAGSLATYEQYF. This chain joins TRBV12-3 or TRBV12-4 and TRBJ2-7; a possible D gene is TRBD2 (5 bases). The CDR3 contains 12 residues.

This clonotype was observed many times. This chain joins TRBV7-3 and TRBJ2-3; tentatively, D is TRBD2 (5 bases). Germline V gives CDR1 SGHTA, CDR2 FQGTGA. The CDR3 loop spans 14 amino acids. V was trimmed by 4 bases and J by 2 bases, leaving 10 bases between them. The CDR3 sequence: CASSSGITTDTQYF. Written as DNA, the CDR3 is TGTGCCAGCAGCTCCGGGATAACCACAGATACGCAGTATTTT. The whole variable domain, remainder taken from reference TRBV7-3 and TRBJ2-3, is GAGVSQTPSNKVTEKGKYVELRCDPISGHTALYWYRQSLGQGPEFLIYFQGTGAADDSGLPNDRFFAVRPEGSVSTLKIQRTERGDSAVYLCASSSGITTDTQYFGPGTRLTVL.

This clonotype showed up just once. One junction end disagrees with the germline gene, perhaps due to a read error. V usage is TRBV24-1 and J usage is TRBJ1-5; D may be TRBD1 (6 bases). The CDR3 loop spans 14 amino acids. CDR1 is KGHDR and CDR2 is SFDVKD in the germline V gene. DNA for the CDR3: TGTGCCACCAGTGACCCTTCAGGGGATCAGCCCCAACATTTT. Translated, it gives CATSDPSGDQPQHF.

This clonotype was counted between two and nine times. The chain has TRBV10-3 and TRBJ1-2, with 10 positions matching TRBD1. V lost 0 bases, J lost 5 bases, and 0 bases stayed unmatched. The CDR3 runs to 14 residues. The germline gives CDR1 ENHRY, CDR2 SYGVKD. The CDR3 DNA sequence: TGTGCCATCAGTGAGTCGGACAGGGGGTATGGCTACACCTTC. It translates to CAISESDRGYGYTF.

The chain links TRBV2 to TRBJ1-1, with unresolved D. V dropped 9 bases and J dropped 2 bases, with 13 bases sitting between them. CDR1 and CDR2 from the germline V gene are SNHLY and FYNNEI. This CDR3 is 13 amino acids long. DNA for the CDR3: TGTGCCAGTACGGAGGGAATTAACACTGAAGCTTTCTTT. Translation: CASTEGINTEAFF.

This clonotype was recorded many times. The chain employs TRBV19 and TRBJ1-2; D gene unclear. This CDR3 is 15 amino acids long. With 5 bases removed from V and 0 bases from J, the gap between germline ends came to 13 bases. Germline V CDR1 and CDR2: LNHDA, SQIVND (reference sequence). CDR3 loop: CASSLMTSSNYGYTF. In DNA form, the CDR3 reads TGTGCCAGTAGTCTCATGACGAGTTCTAACTATGGCTACACCTTC. Combining the CDR3 with reference TRBV19 and TRBJ1-2 gives the whole variable domain DGGITQSPKYLFRKEGQNVTLSCEQNLNHDAMYWYRQDPGQGLRLIYYSQIVNDFQKGDIAEGYSVSREKKESFPLTVTSAQKNPTAFYLCASSLMTSSNYGYTFGSGTRLTVV.

This clonotype was counted at least ten times. The V gene is TRBV9, the J gene TRBJ2-2; TRBD2 might be the D (5 bases). The ends were cut back, 0 bases at V and 1 base at J, with 13 bases in the middle. The CDR3 runs 17 residues. Germline V gene sequence: CDR1 SGDLS, CDR2 YYNGEE. DNA of the CDR3: TGTGCCAGCAGCGTAGGATTCCAGCGGAAGAACACCGGGGAGCTGTTTTTT. It yields the protein CASSVGFQRKNTGELFF.